This record looks at one T cell receptor beta chain sequence and its context. This entry belongs to a study of blood T cell repertoires in COVID-19. For the study at large: Acute-phase and convalescent COVID-19 samples originated in the United States, Italy and Spain. T cells, B-cell-depleted T cells, or PBMCs supplied cDNA or gDNA.

CDR1 is MNHEY and CDR2 is SMNVEV in the germline V gene (reference sequence). Trimming shortened V by 2 bases and J by 2 bases, and 9 bases separated the two germline ends. This CDR3 is 14 amino acids long. The data were produced by immunoSEQ multiplex PCR, yet TCRdb's version contains in-frame clones alone and is incomplete. The sample has about 83,000 clones; approximately 78% are singletons. The sequence came from a woman aged 80 or over with acute or convalescent COVID-19. Sequenced sample: peripheral blood. This chain uses TRBV27 with TRBJ1-1; no definite D call. DNA of the CDR3: TGTGCCAGCAGTTTACGGAGGGTAAACACTGAAGCTTTCTTT. Its protein is CASSLRRVNTEAFF.